This section outlines one T cell receptor (beta chain) sequence together with its context. In the original analysis: Amplification with reference gene primers provided the estimates of nucleated cell counts. Using immunoSEQ multiplex PCR, the repertoire was profiled, and TCRdb retains in-frame clones only, with some absent. V and J calls and clone size are copied from that table; D and trimming were computed from the DNA. The sample has approximately 200,000 clones, approximately 84% seen once. This CDR3 is built from 15 residues. V trimming: 3 bases; J trimming: 3 bases; junction bases outside the gene matches: 4. Germline V gene data show CDR1 as SGHRS and CDR2 as YFSETQ. The source of the sample is a study of blood T cell repertoires in COVID-19. Study in general: The origin of the acute and convalescent COVID-19 samples was the United States, Italy and Spain. The analysed material was cDNA or gDNA that came from T cells, B-cell-depleted T cells, or PBMCs.

J is TRBJ1-4 and V is TRBV5-1; 8 bases are shared with TRBD1. This clonotype was obtained from a man aged 45-60 years with acute or convalescent COVID-19. Sequenced material: peripheral blood. DNA for the CDR3: TGCGCCAGCAGCTCGACAGGGGCGCCTAATGAAAAACTGTTTTTT. Its protein is CASSSTGAPNEKLFF. Drawing the rest from reference TRBV5-1 and TRBJ1-4, the complete variable domain is KAGVTQTPRYLIKTRGQQVTLSCSPISGHRSVSWYQQTPGQGLQFLFEYFSETQRNKGNFPGRFSGRQFSNSRSEMNVSTLELGDSALYLCASSSTGAPNEKLFFGSGTQLSVL.